The 32 T cell receptor beta chains given below trace back to one sample, sequenced in a study of blood T cell repertoires in COVID-19. Data came from immunoSEQ multiplex PCR; TCRdb stores just in-frame clones and leaves some out. Here the sample spans tens of thousands of clones, around 85% being singletons. Sequencing input: peripheral blood. The receptors originated from a human donor with acute or convalescent COVID-19. The donor label of this sample is uncertain.

V is TRBV7-2 and J is TRBJ1-2, with D possibly TRBD1 on 6 matching bases. The CDR3 has 15 residues. Germline CDR1 SGHTA, CDR2 FQGNSA. The V and J ends lost 4 bases and 8 bases respectively, with 20 bases between them. The CDR3 region is CASSSEKTGRQGYTF. The CDR3 DNA sequence: TGTGCCAGCAGCTCCGAAAAGACAGGTCGGCAGGGCTACACCTTC.

As to this clone: The junction does not match germline at one end; this may be a read error. The gene calls are TRBV6-1 and TRBJ1-1, with 11 bases that match TRBD1. Germline loops: CDR1 MNHNS, CDR2 SASEGT. The CDR3 sequence is 15 residues long. CDR3: CASSEGTGGRTEAFF. The CDR3 DNA follows: TGTGCCAGCAGCGAAGGGACAGGGGGTCGCACTGAAGCTTTCTTT.

The chain combines TRBV7-3 with TRBJ2-1, with 9 nucleotides matching TRBD2. V trimming: 1 base; J trimming: 7 bases; junction bases outside the gene matches: 8. Germline V gene lookup returns CDR1 SGHTA and CDR2 FQGTGA. This CDR3 has 16 residues. The DNA for the CDR3 is TGTGCCAGCAGCTTAATGGGAGCGGGAGGTAGGAATGAGCAGTTCTTC. Its translation: CASSLMGAGGRNEQFF.

V gene TRBV7-9 combines with J gene TRBJ2-5; D is perhaps TRBD1 (5 bases). The CDR3 runs 15 residues. V gave up 2 bases and J gave up 4 bases, with 14 bases separating them. Germline V CDR1 and CDR2: SEHNR, FQNEAQ (reference sequence). The DNA of the CDR3 is TGTGCCAGCAGCTTAACGGGCCAGGGCACAGAGACCCAGTACTTC. Protein product: CASSLTGQGTETQYF.

The chain joins TRBV5-1 to TRBJ2-5; 7 bases agree with TRBD2. Germline V lookup: CDR1 SGHRS, CDR2 YFSETQ. The CDR3 contains 14 residues. The V gene end was trimmed by 1 base and the J gene end by 2 bases; junction bases not matched to a gene: 2. The CDR3, as DNA: TGCGCCAGCAGCTTGAGCGGGAATCAAGAGACCCAGTACTTC. It specifies CASSLSGNQETQYF.

The chain joins TRBV4-3 to TRBJ1-5; a possible D gene is TRBD1 (5 bases). Germline V gene data show CDR1 as LGHNA and CDR2 as YSLEER. With 5 bases removed from V and 6 bases from J, the gap between germline ends came to 11 bases. This CDR3 has 13 residues. CDR3 DNA sequence: TGCGCCAGCAGCTCCTGGGGGGGTCAGCCCCAGCATTTT. This gives the protein CASSSWGGQPQHF.

The rearrangement joins TRBV19 to TRBJ1-1; D not certain. The CDR3 has 15 residues. V lost 4 bases and J lost 4, with 16 bases in between. CDR1 LNHDA and CDR2 SQIVND come from the germline V gene (reference sequence). CDR3 residues: CASSNDYPRGTEAFF. The CDR3 region has the DNA TGTGCCAGTAGTAATGATTATCCGCGGGGCACTGAAGCTTTCTTT. The full variable domain, its missing parts supplied by reference TRBV19 and TRBJ1-1, is DGGITQSPKYLFRKEGQNVTLSCEQNLNHDAMYWYRQDPGQGLRLIYYSQIVNDFQKGDIAEGYSVSREKKESFPLTVTSAQKNPTAFYLCASSNDYPRGTEAFFGQGTRLTVV.

J is TRBJ2-5 and V is TRBV7-2; 14 nucleotides align to TRBD2. V trimming: 4 bases; J trimming: 8 bases; junction bases outside the gene matches: 6. This CDR3 has 15 residues. Germline assignment: CDR1 SGHTA and CDR2 FQGNSA. CDR3 residues: CASSSTSGGGGTQYF. The CDR3, as DNA: TGTGCCAGCAGCTCGACTAGCGGGGGGGGCGGCACCCAGTACTTC.

The chain carries TRBV7-2 and TRBJ1-4; 8 bases are shared with TRBD1. CDR1 and CDR2 from the germline V gene are SGHTA and FQGNSA. CDR3 size: 17 residues. With V trimmed by 3 bases and J by 7 bases, 13 bases remained unmatched. The CDR3 region has the DNA TGTGCCAGCAGCTTGATGGGGTCAGGGGGCTTTGGTGAAAAACTGTTTTTT. Amino acids: CASSLMGSGGFGEKLFF.

The chain combines TRBV7-2 with TRBJ1-1; D perhaps matches TRBD1 (5 bases). Trimming pared 4 bases from V and 4 bases from J, leaving 13 bases between. Germline CDR1 reads SGHTA; CDR2 reads FQGNSA. The CDR3 sequence is 14 residues long. CDR3 in DNA: TGTGCCAGCAGCTCAGGGTCGGTGGGCACTGAAGCTTTCTTT. This gives the protein CASSSGSVGTEAFF. The variable domain in full, completed from reference TRBV7-2 and TRBJ1-1, reads GAGVSQSPSNKVTEKGKDVELRCDPISGHTALYWYRQSLGQGLEFLIYFQGNSAPDKSGLPSDRFSAERTGGSVSTLTIQRTQQEDSAVYLCASSSGSVGTEAFFGQGTRLTVV.

The J gene is TRBJ2-1, the V gene TRBV3-1 (or the pseudogene TRBV3-2), with 9 bases lining up with TRBD2. Germline CDR1 LGHDT, CDR2 YNNKEL (reference sequence). This CDR3 comprises 15 residues. V lost 1 base and J lost 5; bases outside the gene matches: 3. The CDR3 protein is CASSQVSGGNNEQFF. The CDR3 nucleotides are TGTGCCAGCAGCCAAGTCAGCGGGGGGAACAATGAGCAGTTCTTC.

The rearrangement links TRBV2 to TRBJ1-4; maybe TRBD1 (6 bases). Trimming cost V 4 bases and J 14 bases, with 17 bases left between them. The CDR3 spans 13 residues. Germline loops: CDR1 SNHLY, CDR2 FYNNEI. CDR3 DNA: TGTGCCAGCAGTGTAGGGGGACAACGGCGGCTGTTTTTT. Translation: CASSVGGQRRLFF.

The chain has TRBV6-5 and TRBJ2-2, with D possibly TRBD1 on 5 matching bases. The V gene lost 7 bases and the J gene lost 0 bases, with 12 bases spanning the gap. This CDR3 is built from 15 residues. Looked up from germline, CDR1 is MNHEY and CDR2 is SVGAGI. CDR3 nucleotides: TGTGCCAGCATTCCAACAGGATCGAACACCGGGGAGCTGTTTTTT. The encoded protein is CASIPTGSNTGELFF.

J is TRBJ2-3 and V is TRBV2; 10 bases map to TRBD2. Trimming took 0 bases from V and 4 from J; bases not matched to a gene: 4. Per germline, CDR1 SNHLY and CDR2 FYNNEI. The CDR3 spans 16 residues. CDR3 protein: CASSEAAGGLADTQYF. As DNA, the CDR3 is TGTGCCAGCAGTGAAGCAGCGGGGGGGCTGGCAGATACGCAGTATTTT.

This chain connects TRBV19 to TRBJ2-5; D gene unclear. The CDR3 totals 13 residues. V gave up 6 bases and J gave up 5 bases, with 13 bases separating them. Germline loops: CDR1 LNHDA, CDR2 SQIVND (reference sequence). The DNA for the CDR3 is TGTGCCAGTAGAAAGACTTTAGGCGAGACCCAGTACTTC. This translates into CASRKTLGETQYF.

The V gene is TRBV4-1, the J gene TRBJ1-2; tentative D call: TRBD1 (6 bases). Germline lookup yields CDR1 MGHRA and CDR2 YSYEKL. The CDR3 is 17 residues long. Trimming left V 1 base short and J 5 bases short, with 20 bases between. CDR3 bases: TGCGCCAGCAGCCAAGGCTCCACCTCAGGGGAGGGATATGGCTACACCTTC. It encodes CASSQGSTSGEGYGYTF.

V is TRBV10-2 and J is TRBJ2-3; tentatively, D is TRBD2 (6 bases). Trimming took 6 bases from V and 4 from J, leaving 11 bases between them. The CDR3 is 13 amino acids. CDR1 WSHSY and CDR2 SAAADI come from the germline V gene. CDR3 DNA: TGCGCCAGCAGAGGAGGGTATGCAGATACGCAGTATTTT. Its translation: CASRGGYADTQYF.

The chain couples TRBV5-6 to TRBJ1-6; maybe TRBD1 (5 bases). Deletions cut 0 bases from V and 7 bases from J, with 11 bases between. The CDR3 length is 15 residues. The germline V gene has CDR1 SGHDT and CDR2 YYEEEE. CDR3 sequence reads: CASSLGQLVNSPLHF. The CDR3 DNA reads as TGTGCCAGCAGCTTGGGACAGTTGGTAAATTCACCCCTCCACTTT.

For the CDR3, the DNA is TGTGCCAGTAGGGGAACTAGCGGCCAGGAGGTCGGGGAGCTGTTTTTT. Translation gives CASRGTSGQEVGELFF. J is TRBJ2-2 and V is TRBV19, with 8 bases matching TRBD2. Germline assignment: CDR1 LNHDA and CDR2 SQIVND (reference sequence). The CDR3 loop spans 16 amino acids. V was clipped by 6 bases and J by 7 bases; unmatched bases: 13.

The genes are TRBV9 and TRBJ1-2; D gene ambiguous. CDR1 is SGDLS and CDR2 is YYNGEE in the germline V gene. With 3 bases removed from V and 8 bases from J, the gap between germline ends came to 11 bases. There are 12 residues in the CDR3. The CDR3 sequence: CASSGASGGYTF. The DNA of the CDR3 is TGTGCCAGCAGCGGAGCCTCGGGGGGCTACACCTTC. Full variable domain (remainder filled in from reference TRBV9 and TRBJ1-2): DSGVTQTPKHLITATGQRVTLRCSPRSGDLSVYWYQQSLDQGLQFLIQYYNGEERAKGNILERFSAQQFPDLHSELNLSSLELGDSALYFCASSGASGGYTFGSGTRLTVV.

The chain uses TRBV3-1 (or the pseudogene TRBV3-2) and TRBJ1-2; no clear D gene. The CDR3 length is 13 residues. V was shortened by 6 bases and J by 8 bases, with 16 bases between the two germline ends. Germline CDR1 and CDR2: LGHDT and YNNKEL (reference sequence). CDR3 in amino acids: CASSNSEGGGYTF. The CDR3 region has the DNA TGTGCCAGCAGTAACAGTGAGGGTGGGGGCTACACCTTC.

The genes are TRBV5-4 and TRBJ1-5, with TRBD1 matching over 8 bases. The V and J ends lost 4 bases and 3 bases, in that order; junction bases with no gene match: 6. The germline CDR1 and CDR2 sequences are SGHNT and YYREEE (reference sequence). The CDR3 runs to 15 residues. CDR3 loop: CASSRGQGLNQPQHF. The CDR3 nucleotides are TGTGCCAGCAGCCGAGGACAGGGACTCAATCAGCCCCAGCATTTT.

V and J are TRBV2 and TRBJ2-2, with D maybe TRBD1 (6 bases). The germline gives CDR1 SNHLY, CDR2 FYNNEI. Between the trimmed V and J ends, which lost 6 bases and 6 bases, there was a span of 11 bases. The CDR3 consists of 13 residues. This CDR3 is CASRTGWSGELFF. CDR3 coding DNA: TGTGCCAGCAGAACAGGGTGGTCCGGGGAGCTGTTTTTT.

CDR3 in DNA: TGCGCCAGCAGCCTGGGGGACATACCCTACGAGCAGTACTTC. Translated, it gives CASSLGDIPYEQYF. The chain combines TRBV5-1 with TRBJ2-7, with D possibly matching TRBD1 (6 bases). In germline, CDR1 is SGHRS, CDR2 YFSETQ. V was pared by 4 bases and J by 2 bases, with 13 bases between. The length of the CDR3 is 14 residues.

The chain is built from TRBV11-3 and TRBJ2-1, with 12 bases lining up with TRBD2. There are 16 residues in the CDR3. The J segment lost 5 bases and the V segment lost 1 base, leaving 3 bases of the junction unmatched. Per the germline V gene, CDR1 is SGHNT and CDR2 is YENEEA. CDR3 bases: TGTGCCAGCAGCTTAGCACTAGCGGGGGGTCACAATGAGCAGTTCTTC. It encodes CASSLALAGGHNEQFF.

The gene calls are TRBV14 and TRBJ2-5; D ambiguous. CDR1 and CDR2 from the germline V gene are SGHDN and FVKESK. V was shortened by 5 bases and J by 5 bases, with 6 bases between the two germline ends. The CDR3 length is 11 residues. The CDR3 loop is CASSSIETQYF. The CDR3 region has the DNA TGTGCCAGCAGCAGCATCGAGACCCAGTACTTC.

This chain connects TRBV14 to TRBJ1-4; D uncertain. The CDR3 length is 15 residues. Germline lookup yields CDR1 SGHDN and CDR2 FVKESK. Trimming pared 4 bases from V and 2 bases from J, leaving 11 bases between. CDR3 sequence (DNA): TGTGCCAGCAGCCCGGCGGGCGAGACTAATGAAAAACTGTTTTTT. Residues: CASSPAGETNEKLFF.

The gene calls are TRBV5-1 and TRBJ2-5; 8 bases are shared with TRBD2. This CDR3 comprises 14 residues. Losses at the gene ends were 5 bases for V and 1 base for J; bases not matched to a gene: 4. Germline CDR1 SGHRS, CDR2 YFSETQ. CDR3 nucleotides: TGCGCCAGCAGAATTACTAGCGGCCAAGAGACCCAGTACTTC. This codes for CASRITSGQETQYF.

The genes are TRBV5-8 and TRBJ1-4; no clear D gene. Trimming shortened V by 2 bases and J by 8 bases, and 16 bases separated the two germline ends. The V gene's germline CDR1 is SGHTS and CDR2 YDEGEE. The CDR3 runs 15 residues. DNA of the CDR3: TGTGCCAGCAGCTTCCGCACCGTCGGTCCGGAAAAACTGTTTTTT. It encodes CASSFRTVGPEKLFF.

The rearrangement uses TRBV24-1 and TRBJ1-5; D perhaps matches TRBD1 (5 bases). This CDR3 has 15 amino acids. The ends were cut back, 4 bases at V and 6 bases at J, with 15 bases in the middle. Germline-derived CDR1 and CDR2 are KGHDR and SFDVKD. CDR3 amino acids: CATSDTRVTGQPQHF. The CDR3, as DNA: TGTGCCACCAGTGACACCAGGGTAACGGGTCAGCCCCAGCATTTT.

The chain recombines TRBV7-2 with TRBJ2-1; 9 bases agree with TRBD2. The CDR3 has 14 residues. V trimming: 5 bases; J trimming: 10 bases; junction bases outside the gene matches: 9. Germline CDR1 reads SGHTA; CDR2 reads FQGNSA. In DNA form, the CDR3 reads TGTGCCAGCAGCCCCCAGACTAGCGGAGCCGAGCAGTTCTTC. It yields the protein CASSPQTSGAEQFF.

This chain joins TRBV13 and TRBJ1-2; perhaps TRBD1 as D (6 bases). The germline V and J ends were trimmed by 5 bases and 6 bases, with 13 bases remaining between them. Germline loops: CDR1 PRHDT, CDR2 FYEKMQ (reference sequence). The CDR3 has 13 amino acids. CDR3 in DNA: TGTGCCAGCAGCAAAAAGGACAGACATGGCTACACCTTC. This sequence encodes CASSKKDRHGYTF.